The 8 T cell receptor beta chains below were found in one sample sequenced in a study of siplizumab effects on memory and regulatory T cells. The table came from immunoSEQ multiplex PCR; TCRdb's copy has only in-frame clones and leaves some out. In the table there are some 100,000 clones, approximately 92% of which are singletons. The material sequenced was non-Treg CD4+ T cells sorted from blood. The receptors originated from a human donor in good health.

This chain's CDR3 is CASSQDAGGAETQYF. Here the CDR3 DNA reads TGCGCCAGCAGCCAAGATGCGGGGGGGGCCGAGACCCAGTACTTC. The J gene is TRBJ2-5, the V gene TRBV4-3, with 9 bases matching TRBD2. The J segment lost 5 bases and the V segment lost 0 bases, leaving 4 bases of the junction unmatched. CDR3 length equals 15 residues. Germline CDR1 LGHNA, CDR2 YSLEER.

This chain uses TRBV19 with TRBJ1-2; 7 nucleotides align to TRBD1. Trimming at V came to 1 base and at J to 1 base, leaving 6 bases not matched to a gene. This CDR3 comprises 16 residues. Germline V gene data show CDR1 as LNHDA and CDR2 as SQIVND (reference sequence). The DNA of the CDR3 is TGTGCCAGTAGTATAGTAGGGACAGCTAATAACTATGGCTACACCTTC. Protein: CASSIVGTANNYGYTF.

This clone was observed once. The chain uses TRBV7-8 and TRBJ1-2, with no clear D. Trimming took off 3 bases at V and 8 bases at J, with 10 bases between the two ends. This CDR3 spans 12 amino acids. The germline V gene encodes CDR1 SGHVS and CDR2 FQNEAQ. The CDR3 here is CASSLPGSGYTF. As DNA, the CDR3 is TGTGCCAGCAGCTTGCCAGGATCGGGCTACACCTTC.

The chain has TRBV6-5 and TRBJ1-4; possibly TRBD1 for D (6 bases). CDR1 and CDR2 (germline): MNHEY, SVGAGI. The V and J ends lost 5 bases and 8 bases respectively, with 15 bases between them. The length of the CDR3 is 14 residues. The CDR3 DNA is TGTGCCAGCAGTACCGACAGGATAGGGGAAAAACTGTTTTTT. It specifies CASSTDRIGEKLFF.

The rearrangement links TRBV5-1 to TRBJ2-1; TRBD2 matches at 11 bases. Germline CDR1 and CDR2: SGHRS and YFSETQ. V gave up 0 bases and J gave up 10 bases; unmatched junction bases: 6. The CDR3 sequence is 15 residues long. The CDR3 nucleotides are TGCGCCAGCAGCTTGGATAGCGGGGGGGCCTTCGAGCAGTTCTTC. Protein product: CASSLDSGGAFEQFF.

The CDR3 DNA sequence: TGTGCCAGTGCTACAGTTGGGGGCCTCGAGCAGTACTTC. Amino acids: CASATVGGLEQYF. The chain links TRBV19 to TRBJ2-7; a possible D gene is TRBD1 (6 bases). The ends were cut back, 8 bases at V and 6 bases at J, with 17 bases in the middle. From germline, CDR1 is LNHDA and CDR2 SQIVND (reference sequence). The CDR3 is 13 amino acids.

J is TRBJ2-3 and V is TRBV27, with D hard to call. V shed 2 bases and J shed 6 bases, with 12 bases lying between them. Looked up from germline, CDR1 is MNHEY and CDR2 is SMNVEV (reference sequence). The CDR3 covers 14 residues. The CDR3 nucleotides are TGTGCCAGCAGTTTAAAGGTCGTTATGGATACGCAGTATTTT. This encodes CASSLKVVMDTQYF.

CDR3 nucleotide sequence: TGTGCCAGCAGCGTAGCAGGGGGAGGCCTCCTAGGGGGAAACACCATATATTTT. Translation: CASSVAGGGLLGGNTIYF. The gene calls are TRBV9 and TRBJ1-3; 7 bases are shared with TRBD1. The ends lost 0 bases at V and 4 bases at J; junction bases unmatched: 13. This CDR3 comprises 18 residues. Germline V gives CDR1 SGDLS, CDR2 YYNGEE.